This passage covers 18 T cell receptor beta chains from one sample sequenced in a study of blood T cell repertoires in COVID-19. The repertoire was sequenced with immunoSEQ multiplex PCR; TCRdb's copy has only in-frame clones and lacks some. The sample lists 85,000 or so clones, around 86% seen once, with about 40% in the top ten. Material for sequencing was peripheral blood. Receptor source: a man aged 80 or over with acute or convalescent COVID-19.

The chain employs TRBV4-2 and TRBJ2-5, with 9 bases identical to TRBD1. The CDR3 runs 15 residues. Germline V CDR1 and CDR2: LGHNA, YNFKEQ. The junction had 4 bases not matched to a gene; V was cut back by 0 bases and J by 5 bases. CDR3 loop: CASSQDYRGLETQYF. The CDR3 DNA reads as TGTGCCAGCAGCCAAGATTACAGGGGGCTTGAGACCCAGTACTTC.

The chain carries TRBV28 and TRBJ2-1; 9 nucleotides line up with TRBD2. The V gene end was trimmed by 4 bases and the J gene end by 9 bases; junction bases not matched to a gene: 7. The CDR3 has 14 amino acids. Germline V gene lookup returns CDR1 MDHEN and CDR2 SYDVKM. In DNA form, the CDR3 reads TGTGCCAGCAGTTCCGGGACTAGCATGGTTGAGCAGTTCTTC. It codes for CASSSGTSMVEQFF.

The chain links TRBV5-1 to TRBJ2-5; 9 bases are shared with TRBD1. This CDR3 is 16 amino acids long. CDR1 SGHRS and CDR2 YFSETQ come from the germline V gene. V lost 4 bases and J lost 1; bases outside the gene matches: 8. The CDR3 bases are TGCGCCAGCAGCGTGACAGGGGGAGGGGGCCAAGAGACCCAGTACTTC. Residues: CASSVTGGGGQETQYF. Full variable domain (rest looked up from reference TRBV5-1 and TRBJ2-5): KAGVTQTPRYLIKTRGQQVTLSCSPISGHRSVSWYQQTPGQGLQFLFEYFSETQRNKGNFPGRFSGRQFSNSRSEMNVSTLELGDSALYLCASSVTGGGGQETQYFGPGTRLLVL.

The CDR3 region has the DNA TGTGCCAGCAGCCCGACTAGCGGAGTGGGGGAGCAGTTCTTC. This sequence encodes CASSPTSGVGEQFF. The genes are TRBV9 and TRBJ2-1; 9 nucleotides align to TRBD2. The junction had 9 bases not matched to a gene; V was cut back by 4 bases and J by 10 bases. Germline CDR1 SGDLS, CDR2 YYNGEE. The CDR3 consists of 14 residues.

The rearrangement uses TRBV5-1 and TRBJ2-2; TRBD2 is a possible D gene (6 bases). Trimming cost V 2 bases and J 5 bases, with 16 bases left between them. Germline CDR1 reads SGHRS; CDR2 reads YFSETQ. The length of the CDR3 is 16 residues. The CDR3 here is CASSLRASRGTGELFF. DNA of the CDR3: TGCGCCAGCAGCTTACGGGCCTCCCGGGGGACCGGGGAGCTGTTTTTT.

This clone was detected only a few times. The V gene is TRBV6-5, the J gene TRBJ2-7; 9 nucleotides line up with TRBD1. CDR3 size: 15 residues. The J segment lost 2 bases and the V segment lost 2 bases, leaving 4 bases of the junction unmatched. The germline CDR1 and CDR2 sequences are MNHEY and SVGAGI. The CDR3 protein is CASSYGTGRTYEQYF. DNA of the CDR3: TGTGCCAGCAGTTACGGGACAGGGAGAACCTACGAGCAGTACTTC.

The chain uses TRBV4-1 and TRBJ2-5, with TRBD1 identical over 7 bases. The CDR3 sequence is 14 residues long. Germline CDR1 reads MGHRA; CDR2 reads YSYEKL. V was clipped by 4 bases and J by 3 bases; unmatched bases: 5. Written as DNA, the CDR3 is TGCGCCAGCAGCCCTTCCAGGGGGAAAGAGACCCAGTACTTC. Translated, it gives CASSPSRGKETQYF.

This clone has a single count. This chain uses TRBV27 with TRBJ2-5; perhaps TRBD2 as D (6 bases). The CDR3 length is 15 residues. V lost 5 bases and J 6 bases, leaving 19 bases between the germline ends. In germline, CDR1 is MNHEY, CDR2 SMNVEV (reference sequence). CDR3 coding DNA: TGTGCCAGCAGTAGGATAGGGGAGGACGGGAAGACCCAGTACTTC. The encoded protein is CASSRIGEDGKTQYF.

J is TRBJ2-2 and V is TRBV6-6; 8 nucleotides line up with TRBD1. Per germline, CDR1 MNHNY and CDR2 SVGAGI (reference sequence). V shed 6 bases, J shed 5 bases, and the junction held 11 bases outside the gene matches. CDR3 length: 16 amino acids. The CDR3 is CASSRQGPTRTGELFF. The CDR3 DNA sequence: TGTGCCAGCAGCCGACAGGGGCCCACTCGGACCGGGGAGCTGTTTTTT.

This clone was seen a single time. The chain is built from TRBV7-9 and TRBJ2-5, with a weak D call TRBD1 (6 bases). CDR3 length: 13 residues. The germline V and J ends were trimmed by 5 bases and 7 bases, with 14 bases remaining between them. The germline gives CDR1 SEHNR, CDR2 FQNEAQ (reference sequence). The chain's CDR3 is CASSAGTPRTQYF. CDR3 DNA sequence: TGTGCCAGCAGCGCCGGGACACCGAGGACCCAGTACTTC.

This clone has a single count. The same CDR3 arises from other DNA sequences in this sample as well. The genes are TRBV20-1 and TRBJ1-5; 9 bases are a match to TRBD1. The germline gives CDR1 DFQATT, CDR2 SNEGSKA (reference sequence). The J segment lost 0 bases and the V segment lost 3 bases, leaving 6 bases of the junction unmatched. The CDR3 is 16 residues long. Written as DNA, the CDR3 is TGCAGTGCTAGTAGGGGACAGGGATTTAGCAATCAGCCCCAGCATTTT. Amino acid sequence: CSASRGQGFSNQPQHF.

This clone was counted a few times. The J gene is TRBJ1-1, the V gene TRBV28, with TRBD1 as a possible D gene (6 bases). Germline V gene data show CDR1 as MDHEN and CDR2 as SYDVKM. The V and J ends lost 4 bases and 8 bases respectively, with 14 bases between them. The CDR3 runs to 13 residues. The CDR3 loop reads CASSSFQGREAFF. CDR3 nucleotide sequence: TGTGCCAGCAGTTCATTTCAGGGGCGGGAAGCTTTCTTT.

The chain recombines TRBV28 with TRBJ1-4; the D is unclear. CDR1 is MDHEN, CDR2 SYDVKM, per germline. The CDR3 length is 13 residues. The V gene lost 7 bases and the J gene lost 4 bases, with 10 bases spanning the gap. The CDR3 spells CASMTDFNEKLFF. CDR3 in DNA: TGTGCCAGCATGACGGACTTTAATGAAAAACTGTTTTTT.

The CDR3: CASKEGAPYQPQHF. CDR3 bases: TGTGCCAGCAAGGAGGGGGCGCCGTATCAGCCCCAGCATTTT. This chain connects TRBV28 to TRBJ1-5; 7 bases line up with TRBD1. The junction had 8 bases not matched to a gene; V was cut back by 7 bases and J by 5 bases. This CDR3 spans 14 amino acids. Germline assignment: CDR1 MDHEN and CDR2 SYDVKM.

Only one count was recorded for this clone. The chain couples TRBV5-1 to TRBJ1-4, with TRBD1 as a possible D gene (6 bases). V was clipped by 2 bases and J by 8 bases, with 10 bases between them. Germline CDR1 and CDR2: SGHRS and YFSETQ. This CDR3 region has 13 residues. The CDR3 here is CASSLTGLEKLFF. CDR3 bases: TGCGCCAGCAGCTTAACAGGGCTAGAAAAACTGTTTTTT.

This sequence joins TRBV29-1 and TRBJ1-1; TRBD1 is a possible D gene (5 bases). The CDR3 runs 13 residues. Germline lookup yields CDR1 SQVTM and CDR2 ANQGSEA. Trimming pared 4 bases from V and 8 bases from J, leaving 17 bases between. CDR3 sequence: CSVVPGGLGEAFF. The CDR3 bases are TGCAGCGTTGTCCCGGGGGGTCTGGGGGAAGCTTTCTTT.

The rearrangement uses TRBV19 and TRBJ2-7; 8 bases align to TRBD2. Germline values: CDR1 LNHDA, CDR2 SQIVND (reference sequence). The length of the CDR3 is 13 residues. V dropped 6 bases and J dropped 3; count of bases not matched to a gene: 4. The chain's CDR3 is CASSLTSVYEQYF. For the CDR3, the DNA is TGTGCCAGTAGCCTGACTAGCGTCTACGAGCAGTACTTC.

The chain uses TRBV18 and TRBJ2-2; a weak D match, TRBD2 (5 bases). V lost 6 bases and J 2 bases, leaving 16 bases between the germline ends. Germline values: CDR1 KGHSH, CDR2 LQKENI. The CDR3 is 16 amino acids. The CDR3, as DNA: TGTGCCAGCTCCCTCTCGGTGGGAGCCAACACCGGGGAGCTGTTTTTT. Translating gives CASSLSVGANTGELFF. Complete variable domain (other parts from reference TRBV18 and TRBJ2-2): NAGVMQNPRHLVRRRGQEARLRCSPMKGHSHVYWYRQLPEEGLKFMVYLQKENIIDESGMPKERFSAEFPKEGPSILRIQQVVRGDSAAYFCASSLSVGANTGELFFGEGSRLTVL.